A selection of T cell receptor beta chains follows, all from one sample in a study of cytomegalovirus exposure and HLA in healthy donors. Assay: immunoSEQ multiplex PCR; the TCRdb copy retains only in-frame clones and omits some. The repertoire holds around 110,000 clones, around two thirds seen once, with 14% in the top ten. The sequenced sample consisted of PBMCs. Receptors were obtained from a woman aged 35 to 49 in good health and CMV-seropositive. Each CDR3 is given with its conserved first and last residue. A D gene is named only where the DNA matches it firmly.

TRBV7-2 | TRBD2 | CASSPSSGQYNEQFF
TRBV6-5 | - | CASSYFGLEYNSPLHF
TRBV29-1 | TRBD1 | CSVEDPGQLVQVGETQYF
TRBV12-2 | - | CARLLTHF
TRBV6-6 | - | CASSPPRLGPYNEQFF
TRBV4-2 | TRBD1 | CASSQTMAGGTYGYTF
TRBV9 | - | CASSVGETHEKLFF
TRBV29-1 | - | CSTRQAHSTDTQYF
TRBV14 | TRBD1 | CASSLLFSGTGQYTF
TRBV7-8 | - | CASSSPRLGSTEAFF
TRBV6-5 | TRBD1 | CASTPTGGSEQYF
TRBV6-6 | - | CASSSPGGNYGYTF
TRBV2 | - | CASSPQYSNQPQHF
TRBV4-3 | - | CASSQELVRGNGYTF
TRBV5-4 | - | CASSLAGDYGYTF
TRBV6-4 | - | CAALDGSAKLFF
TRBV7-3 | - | CASSPQGGETQYF
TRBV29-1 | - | CSVTENYGYTF
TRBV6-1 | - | CASRAGPSSGNTIYF
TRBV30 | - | CAWSPTPYRYTF
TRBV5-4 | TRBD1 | CASSLGQGPSTDTQYF
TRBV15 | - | CATSLRASYNEQFF
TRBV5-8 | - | CASSPLWGRGVDEQFF
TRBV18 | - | CASSPRSGGGYTF
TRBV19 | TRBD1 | CASSTRTGGNSPLHF
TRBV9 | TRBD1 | CASSAGGDTGELFF
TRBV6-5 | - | CASSKLSRETEAFF
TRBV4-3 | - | CASSQDQGPYGYTF
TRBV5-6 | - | CASSFESGNTDTQYF
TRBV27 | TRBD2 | CASSLWTSGAEQYF
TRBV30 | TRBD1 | CAWSGSRQGAEGAFF
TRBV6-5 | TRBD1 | CASRSGGGAYNEQFF
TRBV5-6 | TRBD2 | CASSSRLAGVQIF
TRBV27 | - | CASSPRFGEYGYTF
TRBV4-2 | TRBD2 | CASSQVKSGGDNEQFF
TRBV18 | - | CASSPPSTSGNTIYF
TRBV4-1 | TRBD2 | CASSLTGTSGRYEQYF
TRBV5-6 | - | CASSSAGQLYTEAFF
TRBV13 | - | CASSLQTGQSSYNSPLHF
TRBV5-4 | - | CASSWRGGQGEAFF
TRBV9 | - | CASSAQTGQNTEAFF
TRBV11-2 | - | CASSPTDRPSYEQYF
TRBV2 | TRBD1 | CASSVQGPTGELFF
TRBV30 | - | CAWSVNRVDEQFF
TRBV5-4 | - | CASSSDRTRYEQYF
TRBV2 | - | CASRPRGGGDEQFF
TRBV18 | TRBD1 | CASSAGGQETQYF
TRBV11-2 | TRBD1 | CASSFVQGSGNTIYF
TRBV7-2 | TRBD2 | CASSLGANGLAGQETQYF
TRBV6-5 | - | CASSKETVGDEQFF
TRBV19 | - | CASSIPQDGGETQYF